One and the same sample provided the 17 T cell receptor beta chains below, sequenced in a study of blood T cells in healthy people across ages. Primers used in a second PCR of about 7 to 12 cycles were a sample-barcoded 5' primer and a J-beta primer mix. TCRdb re-called the 5' RACE reads through MiXCR, storing one row per CDR3 protein. The profile covers some 1.1 million distinct CDR3 sequences, with under 40% appearing a single time and over 10% taken by the ten largest. The specimen sequenced was blood. Receptors were obtained from a young man in good health.

The CDR3 spells CASSLASGGTQYF. CDR3 in DNA: TGTGCCAGCAGCTTAGCTTCAGGGGGTACGCAGTATTTT. The chain has TRBV7-9 and TRBJ2-3; the match to TRBD1 covers 7 bases. The germline CDR1 and CDR2 sequences are SEHNR and FQNEAQ (reference sequence). The CDR3 loop spans 13 amino acids. The junction had 2 bases not matched to a gene; V was cut back by 0 bases and J by 8 bases. Supplemented by reference TRBV7-9 and TRBJ2-3, the full variable domain reads DTGVSQNPRHKITKRGQNVTFRCDPISEHNRLYWYRQTLGQGPEFLTYFQNEAQLEKSRLLSDRFSAERPKGSFSTLEIQRTEQGDSAMYLCASSLASGGTQYFGPGTRLTVL.

This clonotype was observed at least ten times. The chain has TRBV20-1 and TRBJ2-1; D remains ambiguous. Trimming left V 1 base short and J 3 bases short, with 22 bases between. The CDR3 covers 18 residues. Germline assignment: CDR1 DFQATT and CDR2 SNEGSKA (reference sequence). In DNA, the CDR3 is TGCAGTGCTAGAGCCCGGACGGGTTCCATACCCGACTACAATGAGCAGTTCTTC. Encoded protein: CSARARTGSIPDYNEQFF.

The chain employs TRBV7-2 and TRBJ2-1; D is unclear. Trimming took 5 bases from V and 9 from J, leaving 17 bases between them. The germline V gene encodes CDR1 SGHTA and CDR2 FQGNSA. The CDR3 has 14 amino acids. CDR3 region: CASSRAPFQVEQFF. CDR3 nucleotides: TGTGCCAGCAGCCGCGCTCCATTCCAGGTTGAGCAGTTCTTC.

This clonotype was detected only a few times. The gene calls are TRBV12-3 or TRBV12-4 and TRBJ2-4; D uncertain. The ends were cut back, 1 base at V and 0 bases at J, with 10 bases in the middle. This CDR3 has 16 residues. CDR3 nucleotides: TGTGCCAGCAGTTTAGGGGCGGCAATAGCCAAAAACATTCAGTACTTC. It translates to CASSLGAAIAKNIQYF.

The chain has TRBV5-1 and TRBJ2-3, with TRBD2 matching 14 bases. Looked up from germline, CDR1 is SGHRS and CDR2 is YFSETQ. This CDR3 comprises 18 residues. The trim removed 2 bases at V and 1 base at J, leaving 6 bases unmatched. CDR3 residues: CASSFRLAGGRRTDTQYF. CDR3 sequence (DNA): TGCGCCAGCAGCTTTCGACTAGCGGGGGGGCGTCGCACAGATACGCAGTATTTT.

This clonotype was picked up a small number of times. The chain joins TRBV7-2 to TRBJ2-3, with D perhaps TRBD1 (6 bases). V shed 10 bases and J shed 5 bases, with 19 bases lying between them. This CDR3 has 14 residues. Per germline, CDR1 SGHTA and CDR2 FQGNSA. CDR3 amino acids: CATHFARGIDTQYF. DNA of the CDR3: TGTGCCACCCACTTCGCAAGGGGGATAGATACGCAGTATTTT.

The chain carries TRBV12-3 or TRBV12-4 and TRBJ2-5; 7 bases map to TRBD2. Trimming removed 5 bases from V and 11 bases from J; junction bases left unmatched: 5. The CDR3 spans 11 residues. The CDR3 DNA reads TGTGCCAGCAGTGTGGGGCGGGAGCAGTACTTC. Translation gives CASSVGREQYF.

J is TRBJ1-4 and V is TRBV7-9; perhaps TRBD1 as D (5 bases). Germline loops: CDR1 SEHNR, CDR2 FQNEAQ (reference sequence). This CDR3 comprises 17 residues. In nucleotides, the CDR3 is TGTGTCAACAGCTCCCGCGGAGGGGAGGAAGAGAATGAAAAACTGTTTTTT. It encodes CVNSSRGGEEENEKLFF.

This clonotype has only a few counts. This rearrangement joins TRBV20-1 to TRBJ1-1; D perhaps matches TRBD1 (6 bases). Trimming stripped 4 bases from V and 4 bases from J, with 22 bases between. Germline CDR1 and CDR2: DFQATT and SNEGSKA (reference sequence). CDR3 length: 16 amino acids. Here the CDR3 reads CSAIPGVGGARTEAFF. CDR3 nucleotide sequence: TGCAGTGCTATTCCAGGGGTAGGGGGGGCGCGCACTGAAGCTTTCTTT.

This clonotype was seen only a few times. The chain uses TRBV20-1 and TRBJ1-2, with a possible D match to TRBD1 (5 bases). CDR1 is DFQATT and CDR2 is SNEGSKA in the germline V gene (reference sequence). The CDR3 consists of 16 residues. V lost 6 bases to trimming and J lost 3 bases, with 23 bases between them. The CDR3 here is CSAPGGTLLGHYGYTF. CDR3 coding DNA: TGCAGTGCCCCTGGTGGGACCCTCCTCGGGCACTATGGCTACACCTTC.

The CDR3 sequence: CASSQGAVGTEAFF. CDR3 nucleotides: TGTGCCAGCAGCCAAGGAGCAGTTGGCACTGAAGCTTTCTTT. The chain combines TRBV3-1 with TRBJ1-1; D unclear. Trimming took 1 base from V and 4 from J, leaving 10 bases between them. Germline V gives CDR1 LGHDT, CDR2 YNNKEL (reference sequence). There are 14 residues in the CDR3.

The chain combines TRBV11-3 with TRBJ1-1; D remains unclear. Trimming shortened V by 3 bases and J by 5 bases, and 13 bases separated the two germline ends. Germline lookup yields CDR1 SGHNT and CDR2 YENEEA. CDR3 length: 14 residues. In nucleotides, the CDR3 is TGTGCCAGCAGCTTGGAGGCGGCGAGAACTGAAGCTTTCTTT. Protein product: CASSLEAARTEAFF.

The chain uses TRBV10-3 and TRBJ1-1, with D possibly matching TRBD1 (5 bases). The CDR3 is 15 residues long. Trimming removed 2 bases from V and 0 bases from J, with 10 bases in between. Looked up from germline, CDR1 is ENHRY and CDR2 is SYGVKD. CDR3 DNA: TGTGCCATCAGTGAGAATGGGGGGATGAACACTGAAGCTTTCTTT. It translates to CAISENGGMNTEAFF.

As for this clonotype: This sequence may be a read error, since a much larger clone differs from it by one base. The J gene is TRBJ2-1, the V gene TRBV12-3 or TRBV12-4; 8 bases fit TRBD2. With the DNA end fitting TRBJ2-7 better, the J assignment may be wrong. This CDR3 contains 16 residues. CDR3: CASSGYSGDTYNEQYF. The CDR3 DNA reads TGTGCCAGCAGTGGATATAGCGGGGATACCTACAATGAGCAGTACTTC.

The chain joins TRBV15 to TRBJ1-5; unclear D gene. V was clipped by 0 bases and J by 7 bases, with 10 bases between them. The CDR3 contains 14 residues. CDR1 is LNHNV, CDR2 YYDKDF, per germline (reference sequence). CDR3 loop: CATSRDRGRQPQHF. The CDR3 DNA reads TGTGCCACCAGCAGAGATCGAGGACGACAGCCCCAGCATTTT.

The chain links TRBV3-1 to TRBJ1-2; 7 bases match TRBD1. Germline V gives CDR1 LGHDT, CDR2 YNNKEL (reference sequence). The CDR3 runs to 16 residues. Unmatched junction bases numbered 9, after V lost 1 base and J lost 4 bases. CDR3 amino acids: CASSQVLPDRSYGYTF. The CDR3 nucleotides are TGTGCCAGCAGCCAAGTTCTACCGGACAGGAGCTATGGCTACACCTTC.

This clonotype occurred a few times. This chain links TRBV20-1 with TRBJ2-1, with D possibly matching TRBD2 (5 bases). The CDR3 spans 16 residues. V shed 4 bases and J shed 0 bases, with 16 bases lying between them. The germline V gene encodes CDR1 DFQATT and CDR2 SNEGSKA (reference sequence). DNA of the CDR3: TGCAGTGCTAATCCCCTAGCTGCCAGCTCCTACAATGAGCAGTTCTTC. Its protein is CSANPLAASSYNEQFF.